The rows below give T cell receptor beta chains drawn from one sample of a study of blood T cell repertoires in COVID-19. The method was immunoSEQ multiplex PCR; TCRdb's version includes in-frame clones alone and lacks a portion of them. The data contain fewer than 150,000 clones, 85% of them seen just once; the ten biggest clones take up more than 10%. Sequenced material: peripheral blood. The receptors derive from a human donor in a cohort sampled during active COVID-19. Both conserved end residues are part of each CDR3. Fields, in order: J gene, clone size, D gene, V gene, CDR3 DNA, CDR3 protein. D genes are given only for firm matches. Clone size is shown for a subset of rows, as once, few, many or a class of expanded clone.

j_call: TRBJ2-1
clone_size: NA
d_call: NA
v_call: TRBV5-1
cdr3_nt: TGCGCCAGCAGCGTCAACATTGACAATGAGCAGTTCTTC
cdr3_aa: CASSVNIDNEQFF

j_call: TRBJ1-3
clone_size: NA
d_call: NA
v_call: TRBV7-2
cdr3_nt: TGTGCCAGCAGCTTATGGACAGAAGGAAACACCATATATTTT
cdr3_aa: CASSLWTEGNTIYF

j_call: TRBJ1-2
clone_size: NA
d_call: NA
v_call: TRBV10-3
cdr3_nt: TGTGCCATCAGTGAGTCTTCGGGGACTAACTATGGCTACACCTTC
cdr3_aa: CAISESSGTNYGYTF

j_call: TRBJ2-3
clone_size: NA
d_call: TRBD2
v_call: TRBV2
cdr3_nt: TGTGCCAGCAGTTTCTCCGGGACTAGTGATACGCAGTATTTT
cdr3_aa: CASSFSGTSDTQYF

j_call: TRBJ2-7
clone_size: few
d_call: TRBD1
v_call: TRBV11-3
cdr3_nt: TGTGCCAGCAGCCCCAATGGTGGGACAGCATTTTACGAGCAGTACTTC
cdr3_aa: CASSPNGGTAFYEQYF

j_call: TRBJ1-2
clone_size: NA
d_call: NA
v_call: TRBV4-2
cdr3_nt: TGTGCCAGCAGCCAAGGAGGGAGCTATGGCTACACCTTC
cdr3_aa: CASSQGGSYGYTF

j_call: TRBJ1-5
clone_size: NA
d_call: TRBD1
v_call: TRBV6-2/TRBV6-3
cdr3_nt: TGTGCCAGCAGTCGACAGGGAAGTAATAGCAATCAGCCCCAGCATTTT
cdr3_aa: CASSRQGSNSNQPQHF

j_call: TRBJ1-5
clone_size: NA
d_call: TRBD1
v_call: TRBV6-2/TRBV6-3
cdr3_nt: TGTGCCAGCAGTCCCTCTCACAGGGGGCGTCAGCCCCAGCATTTT
cdr3_aa: CASSPSHRGRQPQHF

j_call: TRBJ1-1
clone_size: NA
d_call: NA
v_call: TRBV10-3
cdr3_nt: TGTGCCATCAGATTATTGAGGAACACTGAAGCTTTCTTT
cdr3_aa: CAIRLLRNTEAFF

j_call: TRBJ1-2
clone_size: NA
d_call: TRBD1
v_call: TRBV6-5
cdr3_nt: TGTGCCAGCAGTTACTCAGGGGGCTGGATCTATGGCTACACCTTC
cdr3_aa: CASSYSGGWIYGYTF

j_call: TRBJ2-3
clone_size: NA
d_call: TRBD1
v_call: TRBV7-3
cdr3_nt: TGTGCCAGCAGCTTAGCTTCGGGACAGAGCACAGATACGCAGTATTTT
cdr3_aa: CASSLASGQSTDTQYF

j_call: TRBJ1-2
clone_size: few
d_call: NA
v_call: TRBV11-2
cdr3_nt: TGTGCCAGCAGCTTAGATCTCGACACGGGCTACACCTTC
cdr3_aa: CASSLDLDTGYTF

j_call: TRBJ1-2
clone_size: NA
d_call: NA
v_call: TRBV9
cdr3_nt: TGTGCCAGCAGGGAAACAGGGAAAAACTATGGCTACACCTTC
cdr3_aa: CASRETGKNYGYTF

j_call: TRBJ1-2
clone_size: once
d_call: NA
v_call: TRBV12-3/TRBV12-4
cdr3_nt: TGTGCCAGCAGTTTTAGGGGCGGCTACACCTTC
cdr3_aa: CASSFRGGYTF

j_call: TRBJ2-3
clone_size: NA
d_call: NA
v_call: TRBV4-1
cdr3_nt: TGCGCCAGCAGCCAAGAGGGGCAAATAGATACGCAGTATTTT
cdr3_aa: CASSQEGQIDTQYF

j_call: TRBJ2-5
clone_size: NA
d_call: TRBD2
v_call: TRBV7-3
cdr3_nt: TGTGCCAGCAGCCCGACTAGCGGGGGCGGTGAGACCCAGTACTTC
cdr3_aa: CASSPTSGGGETQYF

j_call: TRBJ2-7
clone_size: NA
d_call: TRBD2
v_call: TRBV15
cdr3_nt: TGTGCCACCAGCAGAGATCTAAGCGGGGCCTACGAGCAGTACTTC
cdr3_aa: CATSRDLSGAYEQYF

j_call: TRBJ1-6
clone_size: NA
d_call: NA
v_call: TRBV6-1
cdr3_nt: TGTGCCAGCAGTGAAGCGAGGGTGGGTTCACCCCTCCACTTT
cdr3_aa: CASSEARVGSPLHF

j_call: TRBJ2-7
clone_size: few
d_call: TRBD2
v_call: TRBV27
cdr3_nt: TGTGCCAGCAGTTTATCGGGCGGGGGGGTTGAGCAGTACTTC
cdr3_aa: CASSLSGGGVEQYF

j_call: TRBJ2-2
clone_size: NA
d_call: TRBD1
v_call: TRBV12-5
cdr3_nt: TGTGCTAGTGGTTTGGATGCTCAGGGGGCCGGGGAGCTGTTTTTT
cdr3_aa: CASGLDAQGAGELFF

j_call: TRBJ2-1
clone_size: NA
d_call: TRBD2
v_call: TRBV24-1
cdr3_nt: TGTGCCACCAGTGAACCGGGGGGGCCTAGGAATGAGCAGTTCTTC
cdr3_aa: CATSEPGGPRNEQFF

j_call: TRBJ1-5
clone_size: NA
d_call: NA
v_call: TRBV7-2
cdr3_nt: TGTGCCAGCAGTTTAGACAGGAGCAATCAGCCCCAGCATTTT
cdr3_aa: CASSLDRSNQPQHF

j_call: TRBJ2-4
clone_size: NA
d_call: TRBD2
v_call: TRBV3-1/TRBV3-2
cdr3_nt: TGTGCCAGCAGCCAAACGCTAGCGGGGGGTTCCAAAAACATTCAGTACTTC
cdr3_aa: CASSQTLAGGSKNIQYF

j_call: TRBJ2-7
clone_size: NA
d_call: TRBD1
v_call: TRBV7-9
cdr3_nt: TGTGCCAGCAGCCCGGGACAGGGGGTTGATTTATCCTACGAGCAGTACTTC
cdr3_aa: CASSPGQGVDLSYEQYF

j_call: TRBJ2-6
clone_size: NA
d_call: TRBD1
v_call: TRBV4-3
cdr3_nt: TGCGCCAGCAGCCACCGCCCGGACAGGGGGCTTGGGGCCAACGTCCTGACTTTC
cdr3_aa: CASSHRPDRGLGANVLTF

j_call: TRBJ2-1
clone_size: NA
d_call: TRBD2
v_call: TRBV10-3
cdr3_nt: TGTGCCATCAGTGAGTATTCCGCGGGGGGGCCCAATGAGCAGTTCTTC
cdr3_aa: CAISEYSAGGPNEQFF

j_call: TRBJ1-1
clone_size: NA
d_call: NA
v_call: TRBV7-2
cdr3_nt: TGTGCCAGCAGCTTAGTGGAGCGGGGGTTCACTGAAGCTTTCTTT
cdr3_aa: CASSLVERGFTEAFF

j_call: TRBJ2-7
clone_size: NA
d_call: TRBD2
v_call: TRBV6-5
cdr3_nt: TGTGCCAGCAGTTCGCATGGGGGGGGAAAATACGAGCAGTACTTC
cdr3_aa: CASSSHGGGKYEQYF

j_call: TRBJ2-2
clone_size: once
d_call: NA
v_call: TRBV7-2
cdr3_nt: TGTGCCAGCAGCTTCTCGGCGAACACCGGGGAGCTGTTTTTT
cdr3_aa: CASSFSANTGELFF

j_call: TRBJ2-7
clone_size: NA
d_call: NA
v_call: TRBV5-4
cdr3_nt: TGTGCCAGCAGCTGGGGCCCCTACGAGCAGTACTTC
cdr3_aa: CASSWGPYEQYF

j_call: TRBJ2-3
clone_size: NA
d_call: TRBD2
v_call: TRBV7-3
cdr3_nt: TGTGCCAGCAGCTCGGGAGGGGGCACAGATACGCAGTATTTT
cdr3_aa: CASSSGGGTDTQYF

j_call: TRBJ1-3
clone_size: NA
d_call: NA
v_call: TRBV28
cdr3_nt: TGTGCCAGCAGTTTAAGGCCGGGGAACACCATATATTTT
cdr3_aa: CASSLRPGNTIYF

j_call: TRBJ1-5
clone_size: NA
d_call: NA
v_call: TRBV28
cdr3_nt: TGTGCCAGCAGTTTAGACTTCTGGGGCAATCAGCCCCAGCATTTT
cdr3_aa: CASSLDFWGNQPQHF

j_call: TRBJ1-4
clone_size: NA
d_call: NA
v_call: TRBV4-3
cdr3_nt: TGCGCCAGCAGCCAAGATGGGGGAGGCGGGAATGAAAAACTGTTTTTT
cdr3_aa: CASSQDGGGGNEKLFF

j_call: TRBJ1-4
clone_size: NA
d_call: NA
v_call: TRBV6-6
cdr3_nt: TGTGCCAGCAGTCCCGGGAGCAGTGGACGGGAAAAACTGTTTTTT
cdr3_aa: CASSPGSSGREKLFF

j_call: TRBJ1-2
clone_size: NA
d_call: NA
v_call: TRBV10-3
cdr3_nt: TGTGCCATCAGTGAGTCGTCCGTTTCCCGGGACTATGGCTACACCTTC
cdr3_aa: CAISESSVSRDYGYTF

j_call: TRBJ1-2
clone_size: NA
d_call: TRBD1
v_call: TRBV7-2
cdr3_nt: TGTGCCAGCAGCCAGCTAGGACAGGCGGCCTATGGCTACACCTTC
cdr3_aa: CASSQLGQAAYGYTF

j_call: TRBJ1-4
clone_size: NA
d_call: NA
v_call: TRBV2
cdr3_nt: TGTGCCAGCAGAACAGGGAGCTATGAAAAACTGTTTTTT
cdr3_aa: CASRTGSYEKLFF

j_call: TRBJ1-6
clone_size: few
d_call: NA
v_call: TRBV6-5
cdr3_nt: TGTGCCAGCAGTTACGGTCAGGCTAATTCACCCCTCCACTTT
cdr3_aa: CASSYGQANSPLHF

j_call: TRBJ2-1
clone_size: NA
d_call: TRBD2
v_call: TRBV6-2/TRBV6-3
cdr3_nt: TGTGCCAGCAGCCGCGGGGGTAGCTCCTACAATGAGCAGTTCTTC
cdr3_aa: CASSRGGSSYNEQFF

j_call: TRBJ1-4
clone_size: NA
d_call: TRBD1
v_call: TRBV10-3
cdr3_nt: TGTGCCATCAGCGGGGACAGGGGCCCTGAAAAACTGTTTTTT
cdr3_aa: CAISGDRGPEKLFF

j_call: TRBJ2-3
clone_size: once
d_call: NA
v_call: TRBV2
cdr3_nt: TGTGCCAGCAGTCGGGGGTATCCTAGCACAGATACGCAGTATTTT
cdr3_aa: CASSRGYPSTDTQYF

j_call: TRBJ2-6
clone_size: NA
d_call: NA
v_call: TRBV5-1
cdr3_nt: TGCGCCAGCAGCCCCAACGGAGAACTCCAGAGCTCTGGGGCCAACGTCCTGACTTTC
cdr3_aa: CASSPNGELQSSGANVLTF